This entry is about one T cell receptor (beta chain). Primers: 60 V beta forward and 13 J beta reverse. Measured with immunoSEQ multiplex PCR; TCRdb has only the in-frame clones, and not every one. The sample includes approximately 100,000 clones, 81% seen only once; the top ten take 10% to 15%. The data stem from a study of glioma-infiltrating T cells after dendritic cell vaccination. Fresh-frozen tumor tissue and more than two years of survival data were available for all. The CDR3 totals 15 residues. Germline-derived CDR1 and CDR2 are LGHNA and YSLEER. V dropped 0 bases and J dropped 0 bases, with 9 bases sitting between them.

This specimen was blood, taken before dendritic cell vaccination. The receptor was isolated from a human donor with glioblastoma. The chain links TRBV4-3 to TRBJ2-7; D perhaps matches TRBD1 (5 bases). The CDR3 DNA sequence: TGCGCCAGCAGCCAAGAACAGGACACCTCCTACGAGCAGTACTTC. It encodes CASSQEQDTSYEQYF.